Sequencing of this TCR beta chain was carried out in a study of cytomegalovirus exposure and HLA in healthy donors. The PCR was carried out with 60 Vbeta primers and 13 Jbeta primers. Measured with immunoSEQ multiplex PCR; TCRdb has only the in-frame clones, and not every one. The sample consists of roughly 150,000 clones, roughly 80% of them appearing once. Germline V CDR1 and CDR2: SGHAT, FQNNGV. The CDR3 extends over 14 amino acids. V gave up 2 bases and J gave up 6 bases; unmatched junction bases: 7. The genes are TRBV11-2 and TRBJ2-7; 7 bases are shared with TRBD1. Sequencing input: PBMCs. This TCR derives from a middle-aged man in good health and CMV-seropositive. Here the CDR3 DNA reads TGTGCCAGCAGCTTACCAGGACAGGTAGTCGAGCAGTACTTC. This gives the protein CASSLPGQVVEQYF.